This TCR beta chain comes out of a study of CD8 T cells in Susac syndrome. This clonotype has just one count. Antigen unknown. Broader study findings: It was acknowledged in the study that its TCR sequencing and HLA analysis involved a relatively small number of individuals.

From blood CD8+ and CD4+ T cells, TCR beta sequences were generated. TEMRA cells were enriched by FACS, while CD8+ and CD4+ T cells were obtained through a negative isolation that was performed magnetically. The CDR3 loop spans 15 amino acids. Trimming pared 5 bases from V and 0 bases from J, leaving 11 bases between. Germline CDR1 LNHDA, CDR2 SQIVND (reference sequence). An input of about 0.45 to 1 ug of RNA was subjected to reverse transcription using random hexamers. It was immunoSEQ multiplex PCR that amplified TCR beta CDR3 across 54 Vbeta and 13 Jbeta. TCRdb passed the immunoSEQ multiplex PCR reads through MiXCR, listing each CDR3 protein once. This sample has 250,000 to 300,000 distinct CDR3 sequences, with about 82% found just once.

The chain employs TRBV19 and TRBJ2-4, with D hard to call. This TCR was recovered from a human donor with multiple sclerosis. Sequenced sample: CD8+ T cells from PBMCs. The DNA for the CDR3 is TGTGCCAGTAGTCAAAAGGACCTAGCCAAAAACATTCAGTACTTC. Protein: CASSQKDLAKNIQYF.